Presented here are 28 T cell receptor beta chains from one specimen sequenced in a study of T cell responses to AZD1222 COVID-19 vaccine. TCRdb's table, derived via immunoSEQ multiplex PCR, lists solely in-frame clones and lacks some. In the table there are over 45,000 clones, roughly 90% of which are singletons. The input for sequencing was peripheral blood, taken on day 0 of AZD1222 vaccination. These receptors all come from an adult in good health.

CDR3 DNA: TGTGCCAGCAGCCAACGACAGGGTAGGAATGGCTACACCTTC. As protein: CASSQRQGRNGYTF. V gene TRBV3-1 (or the pseudogene TRBV3-2) combines with J gene TRBJ1-2; TRBD1 matches 7 bases. V gave up 2 bases and J gave up 6 bases; unmatched junction bases: 6. Germline values: CDR1 LGHDT, CDR2 YNNKEL (reference sequence). The CDR3 spans 14 residues.

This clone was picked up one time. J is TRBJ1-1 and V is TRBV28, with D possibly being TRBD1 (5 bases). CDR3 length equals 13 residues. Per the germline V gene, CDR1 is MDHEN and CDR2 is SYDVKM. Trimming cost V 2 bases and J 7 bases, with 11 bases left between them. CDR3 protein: CASSLGTLGEAFF. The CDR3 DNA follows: TGTGCCAGCAGTTTAGGGACCCTGGGTGAAGCTTTCTTT.

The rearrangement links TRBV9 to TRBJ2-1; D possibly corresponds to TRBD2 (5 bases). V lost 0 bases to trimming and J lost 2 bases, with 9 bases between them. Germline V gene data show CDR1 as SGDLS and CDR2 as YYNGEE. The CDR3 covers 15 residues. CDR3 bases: TGTGCCAGCAGCGTAGAACTAGTGCCCTACAATGAGCAGTTCTTC. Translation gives CASSVELVPYNEQFF.

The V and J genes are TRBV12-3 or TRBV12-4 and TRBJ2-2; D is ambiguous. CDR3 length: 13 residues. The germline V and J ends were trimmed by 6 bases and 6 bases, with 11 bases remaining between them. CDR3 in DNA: TGTGCCAGCAGCCAACAGCAGGCCGGGGAGCTGTTTTTT. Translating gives CASSQQQAGELFF.

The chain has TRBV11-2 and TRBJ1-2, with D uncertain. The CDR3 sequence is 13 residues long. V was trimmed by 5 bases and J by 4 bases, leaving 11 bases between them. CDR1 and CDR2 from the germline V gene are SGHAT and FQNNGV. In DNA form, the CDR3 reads TGTGCCAGCAGCCGGACGGGCCTCTATGGCTACACCTTC. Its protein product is CASSRTGLYGYTF. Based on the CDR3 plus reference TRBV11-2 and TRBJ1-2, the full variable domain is EAGVAQSPRYKIIEKRQSVAFWCNPISGHATLYWYQQILGQGPKLLIQFQNNGVVDDSQLPKDRFSAERLKGVDSTLKIQPAKLEDSAVYLCASSRTGLYGYTFGSGTRLTVV.

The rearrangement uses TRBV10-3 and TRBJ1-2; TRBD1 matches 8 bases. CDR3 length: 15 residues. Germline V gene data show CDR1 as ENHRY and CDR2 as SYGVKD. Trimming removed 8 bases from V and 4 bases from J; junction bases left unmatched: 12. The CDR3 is CAIPRYGQGSYGYTF. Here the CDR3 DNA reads TGTGCCATCCCTCGTTACGGACAGGGAAGCTATGGCTACACCTTC.

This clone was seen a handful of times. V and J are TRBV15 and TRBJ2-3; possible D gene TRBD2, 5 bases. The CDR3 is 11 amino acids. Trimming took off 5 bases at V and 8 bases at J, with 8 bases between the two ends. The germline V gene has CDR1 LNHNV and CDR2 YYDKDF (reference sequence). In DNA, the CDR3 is TGTGCCACCAGCTCGGGGATTACGCAGTATTTT. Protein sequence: CATSSGITQYF. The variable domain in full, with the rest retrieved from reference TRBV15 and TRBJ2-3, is DAMVIQNPRYQVTQFGKPVTLSCSQTLNHNVMYWYQQKSSQAPKLLFHYYDKDFNNEADTPDNFQSRRPNTSFCFLDIRSPGLGDTAMYLCATSSGITQYFGPGTRLTVL.

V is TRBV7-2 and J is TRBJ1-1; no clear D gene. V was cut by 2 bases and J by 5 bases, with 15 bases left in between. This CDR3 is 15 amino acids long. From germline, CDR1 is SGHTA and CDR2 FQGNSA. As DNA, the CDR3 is TGTGCCAGCAGCTTAATTTTAGGCGGGATGACTGAAGCTTTCTTT. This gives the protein CASSLILGGMTEAFF.

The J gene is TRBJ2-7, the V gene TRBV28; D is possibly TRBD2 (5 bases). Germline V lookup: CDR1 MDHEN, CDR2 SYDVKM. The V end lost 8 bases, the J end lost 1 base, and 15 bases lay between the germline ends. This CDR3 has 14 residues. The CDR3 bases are TGTGCCAGCTTAGGCGCGGAGGAATCCTACGAGCAGTACTTC. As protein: CASLGAEESYEQYF. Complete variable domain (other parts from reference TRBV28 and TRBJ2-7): DVKVTQSSRYLVKRTGEKVFLECVQDMDHENMFWYRQDPGLGLRLIYFSYDVKMKEKGDIPEGYSVSREKKERFSLILESASTNQTSMYLCASLGAEESYEQYFGPGTRLTVT.

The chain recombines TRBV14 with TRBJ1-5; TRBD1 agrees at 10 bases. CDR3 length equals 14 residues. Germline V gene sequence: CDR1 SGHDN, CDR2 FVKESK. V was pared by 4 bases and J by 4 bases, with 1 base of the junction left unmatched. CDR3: CASSRGQGNQPQHF. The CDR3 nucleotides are TGTGCCAGCAGCCGGGGACAGGGGAATCAGCCCCAGCATTTT.

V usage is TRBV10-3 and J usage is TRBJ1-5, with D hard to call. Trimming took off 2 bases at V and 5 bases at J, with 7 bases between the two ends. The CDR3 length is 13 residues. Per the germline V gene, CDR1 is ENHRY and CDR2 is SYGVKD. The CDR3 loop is CAISEGGYQPQHF. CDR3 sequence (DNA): TGTGCCATCAGTGAGGGAGGTTATCAGCCCCAGCATTTT.

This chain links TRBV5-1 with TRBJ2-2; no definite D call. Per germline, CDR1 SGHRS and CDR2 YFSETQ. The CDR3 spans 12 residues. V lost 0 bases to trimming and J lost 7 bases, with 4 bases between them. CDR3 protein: CASSLEGGELFF. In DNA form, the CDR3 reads TGCGCCAGCAGCTTGGAGGGCGGGGAGCTGTTTTTT.

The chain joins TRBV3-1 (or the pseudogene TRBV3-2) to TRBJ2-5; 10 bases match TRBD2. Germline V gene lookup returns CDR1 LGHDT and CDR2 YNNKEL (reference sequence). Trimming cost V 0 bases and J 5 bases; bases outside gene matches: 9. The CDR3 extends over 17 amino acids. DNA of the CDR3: TGTGCCAGCAGCCAAGACCATGTAGCGGGGGGCCCGGAGACCCAGTACTTC. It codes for CASSQDHVAGGPETQYF.

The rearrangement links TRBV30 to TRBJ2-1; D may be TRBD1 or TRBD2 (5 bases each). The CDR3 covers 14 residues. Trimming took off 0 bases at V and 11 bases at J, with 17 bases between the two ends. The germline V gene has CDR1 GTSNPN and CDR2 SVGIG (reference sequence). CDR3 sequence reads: CAWSVRGLTMKQFF. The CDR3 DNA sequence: TGTGCCTGGAGTGTACGGGGCCTGACAATGAAGCAGTTCTTC.

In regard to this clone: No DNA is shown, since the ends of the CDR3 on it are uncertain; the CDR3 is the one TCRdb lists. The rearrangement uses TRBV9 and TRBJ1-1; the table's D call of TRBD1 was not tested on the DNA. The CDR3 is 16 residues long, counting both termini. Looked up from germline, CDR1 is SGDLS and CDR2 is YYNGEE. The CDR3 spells CASNPQVGTGAEGGFF.

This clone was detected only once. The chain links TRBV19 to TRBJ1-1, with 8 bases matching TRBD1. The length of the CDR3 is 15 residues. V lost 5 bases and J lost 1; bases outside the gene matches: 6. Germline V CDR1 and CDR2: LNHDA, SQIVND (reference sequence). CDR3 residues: CASSLYRGKNTEAFF. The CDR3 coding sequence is TGTGCCAGTAGTCTATACAGGGGGAAGAACACTGAAGCTTTCTTT.

The CDR3 bases are TGTGCCATCAGTGAAGGACTAGCCGGCACCGGGGAGCTGTTTTTT. This encodes CAISEGLAGTGELFF. This chain connects TRBV10-3 to TRBJ2-2, with 8 bases matching TRBD2. Trimming took 3 bases from V and 4 from J; bases not matched to a gene: 4. Germline V gives CDR1 ENHRY, CDR2 SYGVKD. This CDR3 is 15 amino acids long.

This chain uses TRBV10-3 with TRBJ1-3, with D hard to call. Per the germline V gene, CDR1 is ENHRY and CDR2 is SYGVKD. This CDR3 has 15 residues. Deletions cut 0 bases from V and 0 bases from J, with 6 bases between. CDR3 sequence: CAISESGSSGNTIYF. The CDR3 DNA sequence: TGTGCCATCAGTGAGTCGGGGAGCTCTGGAAACACCATATATTTT.

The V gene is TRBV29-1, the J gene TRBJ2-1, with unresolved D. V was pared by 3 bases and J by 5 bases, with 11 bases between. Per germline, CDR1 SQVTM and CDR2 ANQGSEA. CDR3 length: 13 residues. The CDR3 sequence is CSVDEEYHNEQFF. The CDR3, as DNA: TGCAGCGTTGACGAGGAATACCACAATGAGCAGTTCTTC.

CDR3 bases: TGTGCCAGCAGCCTCAATCCCGGGACAGGGAATGAAAAACTGTTTTTT. This gives the protein CASSLNPGTGNEKLFF. The gene calls are TRBV5-5 and TRBJ1-4, with TRBD1 matching over 9 bases. Germline V CDR1 and CDR2: SGHKS, YYEKEE (reference sequence). The V gene end was trimmed by 4 bases and the J gene end by 5 bases; junction bases not matched to a gene: 9. The CDR3 sequence is 16 residues long.

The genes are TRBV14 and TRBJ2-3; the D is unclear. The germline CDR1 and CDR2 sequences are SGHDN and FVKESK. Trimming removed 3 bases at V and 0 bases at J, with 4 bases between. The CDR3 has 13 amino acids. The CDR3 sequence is CASSQGSTDTQYF. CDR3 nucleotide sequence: TGTGCCAGCAGCCAGGGGAGCACAGATACGCAGTATTTT.

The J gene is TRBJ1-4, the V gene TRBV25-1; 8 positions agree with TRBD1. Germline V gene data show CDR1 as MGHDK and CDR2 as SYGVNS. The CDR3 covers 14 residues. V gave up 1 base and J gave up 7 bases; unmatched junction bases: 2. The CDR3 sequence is CASSESTGVEKLFF. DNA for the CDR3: TGTGCCAGCAGTGAATCGACAGGGGTTGAAAAACTGTTTTTT.

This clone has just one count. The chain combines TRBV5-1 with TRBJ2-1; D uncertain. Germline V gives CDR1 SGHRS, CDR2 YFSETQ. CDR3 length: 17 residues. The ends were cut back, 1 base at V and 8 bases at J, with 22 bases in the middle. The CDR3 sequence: CASSLIPSTRGGDEQFF. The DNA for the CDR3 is TGCGCCAGCAGCTTGATCCCAAGCACACGAGGTGGCGATGAGCAGTTCTTC.

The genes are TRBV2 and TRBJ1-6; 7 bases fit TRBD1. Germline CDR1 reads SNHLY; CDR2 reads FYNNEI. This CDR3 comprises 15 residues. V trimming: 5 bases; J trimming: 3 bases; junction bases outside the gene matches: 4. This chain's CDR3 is CASSRGQNYNSPLHF. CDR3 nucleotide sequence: TGTGCCAGCAGTAGGGGGCAGAACTATAATTCACCCCTCCACTTT.

CDR3 amino acids: CASSSLVAGEGPQHF. The CDR3 DNA reads as TGTGCCAGTAGTAGCCTGGTTGCGGGAGAGGGGCCCCAGCATTTT. The chain recombines TRBV19 with TRBJ1-5; D not certain. This CDR3 contains 15 residues. Trimming removed 4 bases from V and 9 bases from J, with 19 bases in between. Germline CDR1 reads LNHDA; CDR2 reads SQIVND (reference sequence). Using reference TRBV19 and TRBJ1-5 for the parts outside the CDR3, the full variable domain is DGGITQSPKYLFRKEGQNVTLSCEQNLNHDAMYWYRQDPGQGLRLIYYSQIVNDFQKGDIAEGYSVSREKKESFPLTVTSAQKNPTAFYLCASSSLVAGEGPQHFGDGTRLSIL.

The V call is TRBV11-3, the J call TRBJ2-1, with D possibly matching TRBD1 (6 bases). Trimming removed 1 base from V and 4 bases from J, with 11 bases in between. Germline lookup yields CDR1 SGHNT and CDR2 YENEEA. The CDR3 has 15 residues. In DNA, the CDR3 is TGTGCCAGCAGCTTAGTGAAGACAGGATACAATGAGCAGTTCTTC. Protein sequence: CASSLVKTGYNEQFF.

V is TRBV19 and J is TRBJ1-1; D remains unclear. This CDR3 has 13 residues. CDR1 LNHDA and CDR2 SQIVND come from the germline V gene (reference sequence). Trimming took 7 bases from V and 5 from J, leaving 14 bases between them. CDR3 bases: TGTGCCAGTAAGTACAGTTCCGGGACTGAAGCTTTCTTT. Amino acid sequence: CASKYSSGTEAFF.

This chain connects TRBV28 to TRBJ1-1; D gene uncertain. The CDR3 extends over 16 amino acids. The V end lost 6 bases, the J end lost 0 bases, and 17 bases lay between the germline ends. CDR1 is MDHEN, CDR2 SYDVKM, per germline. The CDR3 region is CASRDYDGPLNTEAFF. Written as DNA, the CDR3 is TGTGCCAGCAGGGACTATGATGGGCCGTTGAACACTGAAGCTTTCTTT.